The subject of this entry is one TCR beta chain. This sample stems from a study of siplizumab effects on memory and regulatory T cells. The CDR3 has 14 residues. Per germline, CDR1 MDHEN and CDR2 SYDVKM. V was cut by 3 bases and J by 2 bases, with 11 bases left in between. This table comes from immunoSEQ multiplex PCR, and its TCRdb copy is limited to in-frame clones, with some not included. The table records 57,000 or so clones, roughly 85% of them present only once. This sequence joins TRBV28 and TRBJ2-7; D uncertain. This TCR was recovered from a human donor in good health. The sample was memory CD4+ T cells sorted from blood. The CDR3 is CASSFFSGTYEQYF. The CDR3 coding sequence is TGTGCCAGCAGTTTTTTTTCAGGTACCTACGAGCAGTACTTC.